This T cell receptor beta chain was found in a study of T-cell memory formation after mild COVID-19. Points from the study as a whole: Memory sampled before infection contained some responding clones, suggesting cross-reactive memory joined. Clones contracting day 15 to 85 were balanced CD4/CD8; later expanders leaned CD4+. Contracting clones localized mainly to CM and EM when CD4+ and mainly to EMRA when CD8+.

CDR3 size: 18 residues. Germline loops: CDR1 SGHRS, CDR2 YFSETQ. With 4 bases clipped from V and 3 bases from J, the junction kept 18 bases outside the gene matches. 5'RACE, which relied on constant-segment primers, yielded TCR alpha and TCR beta cDNA libraries carrying sample barcodes and UMIs. TCRdb used MiXCR to reprocess the 5' RACE reads, holding one entry per CDR3 protein. The sample has about 310,000 distinct CDR3 sequences, around 15% seen once. In the case of this clonotype: Its antigen is still unknown.

The source is a man in his late teens or twenties who had mild COVID-19 (a few samples of this study predate the infection). Cell type and time point are not known. The gene calls are TRBV5-1 and TRBJ1-1, with 7 nucleotides matching TRBD1. The sequenced sample was PBMCs or a T cell subset sorted from them (not recorded which). CDR3 amino acids: CASSKLNRGPRLDTEAFF. The CDR3 coding sequence is TGCGCCAGCAGCAAGCTGAACAGGGGACCACGTCTCGACACTGAAGCTTTCTTT. The whole variable domain, filled in from reference TRBV5-1 and TRBJ1-1, reads KAGVTQTPRYLIKTRGQQVTLSCSPISGHRSVSWYQQTPGQGLQFLFEYFSETQRNKGNFPGRFSGRQFSNSRSEMNVSTLELGDSALYLCASSKLNRGPRLDTEAFFGQGTRLTVV.